These T cell receptor beta chains were read from a single sample in a study of T cell clones after liver transplantation. Assay: immunoSEQ multiplex PCR; the TCRdb copy retains only in-frame clones and omits some. The sample has fewer than 50,000 clones; 86% are singletons. The sample here was CD4+ T cells from blood, taken 24 months after liver transplant. The receptors were gathered from a human patient who received a liver transplant. The T cells may partly be graft donor cells. The CDR3 runs from the conserved cysteine through the conserved F or W. D genes are given only for firm matches. Expanded clones are given a class, and other clones once, few, many or no size at all.

clone_size	d_call	v_call	j_call	cdr3_nt	cdr3_aa
-	-	TRBV27	TRBJ2-3	TGTGCCAGCAGTCTATACCCCCCGGGGGCGGGAGAAGATACGCAGTATTTT	CASSLYPPGAGEDTQYF
-	TRBD2	TRBV18	TRBJ2-7	TGTGCCAGCTCACCCGGGACTAGCGGGACTTCCTACGAGCAGTACTTC	CASSPGTSGTSYEQYF
-	TRBD1	TRBV11-3	TRBJ1-2	TGTGCCAGCAGCCCCTTTGAGACAGGGAACTATGGCTACACCTTC	CASSPFETGNYGYTF
once	-	TRBV6-5	TRBJ2-1	TGTGCCAGCAGTTACGGAGGGAATCGGAATGAGCAGTTCTTC	CASSYGGNRNEQFF
-	-	TRBV7-3	TRBJ1-1	TGTGCCAGCAGCTCAGAGGGGAGGAACACTGAAGCTTTCTTT	CASSSEGRNTEAFF
-	-	TRBV27	TRBJ1-1	TGTGCCAGCAGTTTCCTGGGCACTGAAGCTTTCTTT	CASSFLGTEAFF
-	-	TRBV5-1	TRBJ1-1	TGCGCCAGCAGCTTGTCCCTAGGGACCACTGAAGCTTTCTTT	CASSLSLGTTEAFF
-	-	TRBV7-9	TRBJ2-7	TGTGCCAGCAGCCCCGGGACGATAAACGACGAGCAGTACTTC	CASSPGTINDEQYF
-	TRBD1	TRBV5-1	TRBJ1-1	TGCGCCAGCAGATTAGTATCGGACAGGGAAGCTTTCTTT	CASRLVSDREAFF
few	TRBD1	TRBV19	TRBJ1-1	TGTGCCAGTAGTACGCGGCAGGGGGCGACTGAAGCTTTCTTT	CASSTRQGATEAFF
-	-	TRBV11-2	TRBJ1-3	TGTGCCAGCAGTGCAGGCGGCACCATATATTTT	CASSAGGTIYF
-	-	TRBV11-3	TRBJ2-2	TGTGCCAGCAGCTTATCAGGGCCCGGGGAGCTGTTTTTT	CASSLSGPGELFF
-	TRBD2	TRBV7-9	TRBJ2-1	TGTGCCAGCAGCTTAGGACTAGCGGGTCACTACAATGAGCAGTTCTTC	CASSLGLAGHYNEQFF
-	TRBD2	TRBV29-1	TRBJ2-2	TGCAGCGTTGAAAAGCGGGAAACCGCCGGGGAGCTGTTTTTT	CSVEKRETAGELFF
-	-	TRBV2	TRBJ1-1	TGTGCCAGCAGTGAACCCCTTTTTGTCGGCAGGGAGAACACTGAAGCTTTCTTT	CASSEPLFVGRENTEAFF
-	-	TRBV19	TRBJ2-3	TGTGCCAGTAATCAGGGGTCAATCACAGATACGCAGTATTTT	CASNQGSITDTQYF
few	TRBD1	TRBV11-3	TRBJ1-3	TGTGCCAGCAGCGTCACCGGGACAGCTGGAAACACCATATATTTT	CASSVTGTAGNTIYF
-	-	TRBV18	TRBJ1-1	TGTGCCAGCTCACGTGAGACAGGTGGTTTCACTGAAGCTTTCTTT	CASSRETGGFTEAFF
-	-	TRBV28	TRBJ2-1	TGTGCCAGCAGTTTGGGGGGGGCCAACTCTAAGTTCTTC	CASSLGGANSKFF
-	TRBD2	TRBV7-3	TRBJ2-1	TGTGCCAGCAACCCAGTAGCGGGCGCGCCCACCCCCTACAATGAGCAGTTCTTC	CASNPVAGAPTPYNEQFF
-	-	TRBV28	TRBJ2-5	TGTGCCAGCCCACCGCCTACCGGGAGCGGTATGCAAGAGACCCAGTACTTC	CASPPPTGSGMQETQYF
-	TRBD2	TRBV7-6	TRBJ2-1	TGTGCCAGCAGCCCTCACGGACTAGATGTAATCAGTGAGCAGTTCTTC	CASSPHGLDVISEQFF
-	-	TRBV9	TRBJ1-5	TGTGCCAGCAGCCCTGCCGGGACGTCGGGGGATCAGCCCCAGCATTTT	CASSPAGTSGDQPQHF
-	TRBD1	TRBV19	TRBJ1-5	TGTGCCAGTTCGACAGGGCCAATGAATCAGCCCCAGCATTTT	CASSTGPMNQPQHF
-	TRBD2	TRBV6-1	TRBJ2-2	TGTGCCAGCAGTGCTTTTAGGAGCGGGAGTTTGACCGGGGAGCTGTTTTTT	CASSAFRSGSLTGELFF
once	TRBD2	TRBV9	TRBJ2-5	TGTGCCAGCAGTCGCGGGGGGGCTGAAGAGACCCAGTACTTC	CASSRGGAEETQYF
-	-	TRBV30	TRBJ2-3	TGTGCCTGGAGTAACAGCGCACGCACAGATACGCAGTATTTT	CAWSNSARTDTQYF
-	-	TRBV18	TRBJ1-1	TGTGCCAGCTCACCCTCCTCCGGGTTCGCTACTGAAGCTTTCTTT	CASSPSSGFATEAFF
-	-	TRBV4-2	TRBJ2-5	TGTGCCAGCAGCCCCCCGGGGCGAGAGACCCAGTACTTC	CASSPPGRETQYF
-	TRBD2	TRBV7-2	TRBJ2-1	TGTGCCAGCAGCTCTAGCGGGGGTAGCTCCTACAATGAGCAGTTCTTC	CASSSSGGSSYNEQFF
-	-	TRBV7-9	TRBJ2-2	TGTGCCAGCCGGGGGTTAGCCCCCTTGAACACCGGGGAGCTGTTTTTT	CASRGLAPLNTGELFF